This TCR beta chain stems from a study of CD4 T cells in relation to SARS-CoV-2 and coronaviruses. Study as a whole: After around 10 days of antigen culture, PBMC TCR beta CDR3s were sequenced. Crossreactive spike epitopes shared across donors were mapped to their HLA restriction.

For this clone: Its specificity is not known.

CD4+ T cells from unexposed donors were obtained before the COVID-19 pandemic (2011-2018). After approximately ten days of culture, CD4+ T cells were isolated. Testing used SARS-CoV-2 S/N and four cold-coronavirus spikes on unexposed-donor CD4+ T cells, cells permitting. Assay: immunoSEQ multiplex PCR; the TCRdb copy retains only in-frame clones and omits some. The profile covers approximately 20,000 clones, with approximately 80% appearing a single time and approximately 12% taken by the ten largest. Study results and limitations: Each donor contributed either pre-pandemic or post-infection samples, not both.

This clonotype was sampled from a human donor in good health. Sequencing used CD4+ T cells from PBMCs, cultured in vitro.

The CDR3 nucleotides are TGTGCCAGCAGCCCAGTGGTGGCAGGGAAGACTGAAGCTTTCTTT. Protein product: CASSPVVAGKTEAFF. J is TRBJ1-1 and V is TRBV9; maybe TRBD1 (5 bases). Germline V gene sequence: CDR1 SGDLS, CDR2 YYNGEE. The V end was cut by 4 bases, the J end by 5 bases, with 18 bases between. The CDR3 has 15 residues.